The 2 T cell receptor beta chains below come from one sample, sequenced in a study of shared clonotypes between healthy human individuals. The method was immunoSEQ multiplex PCR; TCRdb's version includes in-frame clones alone and lacks a portion of them. The sample records 2 million to 2.5 million clones, more than 90% being singletons. Sequencing was done on a sample of naive CD4+ T cells sorted from blood. Described subset: CD45RA+ positively selected. The receptors were gathered from a young man in good health.

Of note for this clone: This same CDR3 is encoded by further DNA sequences in the sample. The chain combines TRBV6-5 with TRBJ1-1; no reliable D call. Germline CDR1 and CDR2: MNHEY and SVGAGI. The CDR3 loop spans 11 amino acids. V gave up 6 bases and J gave up 2 bases, with 4 bases separating them. CDR3 sequence (DNA): TGTGCCAGCAGCCGCAACACTGAAGCTTTCTTT. Its protein product is CASSRNTEAFF.

The V gene is TRBV6-1, the J gene TRBJ1-2, with D perhaps TRBD1 (6 bases). The CDR3 runs 12 residues. V lost 3 bases, J lost 8 bases, and 10 bases lay in between. In germline, CDR1 is MNHNS, CDR2 SASEGT. The CDR3 is CASSDSGVGYTF. For the CDR3, the DNA is TGTGCCAGCAGTGATTCAGGGGTAGGCTACACCTTC.